The 7 T cell receptor beta chains given below trace back to one sample, sequenced in a study of tumor-infiltrating lymphocytes in primary liver carcinoma. Extraction of RNA together with DNA used 20-30 mg of unsorted bulk tissue. Starting material of around 460 ng total RNA yielded TCR beta cDNA via a constant-region primer. Nested multiplex PCR, run for three rounds with slightly modified ARM-PCR, yielded TCR beta libraries. Use of TRBV1-TRBV30 forward primers with a C-beta reverse primer characterized the first two PCR rounds, which lasted around 11 cycles each. One entry per CDR3 protein, called by TCRdb with MiXCR from the multiplex PCR reads. The data contain some 21,000 distinct CDR3 sequences, about 80% of them seen just once; the ten biggest clones take up almost 40%. The sample consisted of liver tumor tissue from sampling region 1. Subset meaning: tumor region T1, superior pole. Every receptor here comes from a woman younger than 45 with primary liver carcinoma and hepatitis B virus infection.

This clonotype was detected once. This likely comes from a read error, as the CDR3 has no conserved phenylalanine or tryptophan at its end. It is unclear where the CDR3 begins or ends on the DNA, so no DNA is shown, and the CDR3 is as TCRdb lists it. The J gene is TRBJ2-2, the V gene TRBV6-1. The CDR3 contains 11 residues when both ends are counted. The germline CDR1 and CDR2 sequences are MNHNS and SASEGT. CDR3 residues: CPSSAVGELSS.

Comments on this clonotype: Mismatch with germline at one junction end may stem from a read error. V and J are TRBV7-8 and TRBJ2-3; unclear D gene. The CDR3 runs to 14 residues. The germline gives CDR1 SGHVS, CDR2 FQNEAQ. CDR3 DNA: TGTGCGAGCAGCTTGTTCAGCAGTCGGGATACGCAGTATTTT. This codes for CASSLFSSRDTQYF.

On this clonotype: An end of the junction does not agree with germline; a read error may underlie this. The rearrangement joins TRBV7-8 to TRBJ2-3, with 10 bases aligning to TRBD2. This CDR3 has 16 amino acids. The germline gives CDR1 SGHVS, CDR2 FQNEAQ. This chain's CDR3 is CASSLGAGGPRDTQYF. The CDR3 DNA is TGTGCCAGTAGCTTAGGAGCGGGAGGGCCTCGTGACACGCAGTATTTT.

Concerning this clonotype itself: A much larger clone is a single base away; this may be a read error. The gene calls are TRBV18 and TRBJ2-2, with 8 bases lining up with TRBD2. CDR3 length: 16 amino acids. Germline CDR1 is KGHSH and CDR2 is LQKENI. The CDR3 DNA is TGTGCCAGCTCACCACCTAATAGCGGGATGACCGGGAAGCTGTTTTTT. Translating it yields CASSPPNSGMTGKLFF.

The sample holds a few counts of this clonotype. This sequence may be a read error, since a much larger clone differs from it by one base. This rearrangement joins TRBV14 to TRBJ1-2; D is uncertain. Looked up from germline, CDR1 is SGHDN and CDR2 is FVKESK. This CDR3 has 13 amino acids. This CDR3 is CASGQTRNCGYTF. The CDR3 DNA reads TGTGCCAGCGGCCAAACTAGAAACTGTGGCTACACCTTC.

This clonotype was found once. This chain uses TRBV5-6 with TRBJ1-5, with TRBD1 matching over 9 bases. Looked up from germline, CDR1 is SGHDT and CDR2 is YYEEEE. J lost 12 bases, V lost 4 bases, and 11 bases had no gene match. The CDR3 loop spans 14 amino acids. The CDR3 loop reads CASSTGGSHQFQHF. The CDR3 DNA reads TGTGCCAGCAGCACAGGGGGCAGCCATCAGTTCCAGCATTTT.

A note on this clonotype: The conserved closing phenylalanine or tryptophan is absent in this CDR3, likely reflecting a read error. This chain joins TRBV6-1 and TRBJ2-2; maybe TRBD2 (6 bases). Trimming left V 2 bases short and J 3 bases short, with 22 bases between. The CDR3 consists of 19 residues. The germline V gene has CDR1 MNHNS and CDR2 SASEGT. The CDR3 loop reads CASSETLPGGAAYTGELFV. The CDR3 DNA sequence: TGTGCCAGCAGTGAAACCCTTCCCGGGGGTGCCGCGTACACCGGGGAGCTGTTTGTT.